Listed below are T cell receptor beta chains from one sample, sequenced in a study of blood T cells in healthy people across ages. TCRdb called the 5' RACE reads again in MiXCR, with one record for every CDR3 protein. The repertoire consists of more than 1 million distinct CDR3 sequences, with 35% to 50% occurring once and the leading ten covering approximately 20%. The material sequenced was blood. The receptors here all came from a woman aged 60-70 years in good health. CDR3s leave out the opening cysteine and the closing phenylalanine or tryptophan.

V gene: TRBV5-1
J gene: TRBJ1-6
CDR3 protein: ASSTGTGGVGALH

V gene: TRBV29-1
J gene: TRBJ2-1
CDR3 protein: SVRRFNNEQF

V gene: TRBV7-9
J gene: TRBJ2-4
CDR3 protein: ASSVLTSGGTAKNIQY

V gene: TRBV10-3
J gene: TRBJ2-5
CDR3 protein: ATQPGQGQETQY

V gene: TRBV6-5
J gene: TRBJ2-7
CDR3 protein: ASSDMGQGAYEQY

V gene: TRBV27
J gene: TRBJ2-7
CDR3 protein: ASSPNSLDYEQY

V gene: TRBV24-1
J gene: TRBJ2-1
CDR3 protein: ATSESGQGNEQF

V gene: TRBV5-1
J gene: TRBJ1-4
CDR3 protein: ASSLGDRATNEKLF

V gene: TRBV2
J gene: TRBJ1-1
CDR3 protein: ASSEARTGRRGTEAF

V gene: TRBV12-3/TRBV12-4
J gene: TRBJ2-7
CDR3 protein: ASRGQLSSYEQY

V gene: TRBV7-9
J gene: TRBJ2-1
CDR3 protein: ASSPLGLNLKDNEQF

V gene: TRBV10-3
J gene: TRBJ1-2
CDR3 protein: AIRDPSDGYT

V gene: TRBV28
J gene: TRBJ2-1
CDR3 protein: ASSLNPTLADALEQF

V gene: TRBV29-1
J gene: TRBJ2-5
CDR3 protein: SVEGSTWETQY